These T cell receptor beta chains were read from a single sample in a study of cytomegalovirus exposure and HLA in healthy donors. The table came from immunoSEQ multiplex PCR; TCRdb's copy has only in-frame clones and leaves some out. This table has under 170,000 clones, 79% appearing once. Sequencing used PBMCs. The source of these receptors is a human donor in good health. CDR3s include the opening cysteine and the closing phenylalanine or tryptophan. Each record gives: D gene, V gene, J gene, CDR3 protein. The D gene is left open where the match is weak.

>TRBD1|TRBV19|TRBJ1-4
CASRSRQGNEKLFF
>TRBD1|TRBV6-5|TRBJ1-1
CASSFQGASGEAFF
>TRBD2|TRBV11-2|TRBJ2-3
CASSGGSGGAGEYTDTQYF
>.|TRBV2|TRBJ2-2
CAPGTPNTGELFF
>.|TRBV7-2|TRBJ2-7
CASSIRSGDSPYEQYF
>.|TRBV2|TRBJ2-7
CASSPDRNEQYF
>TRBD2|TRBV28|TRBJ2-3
CASSLGSGRALTDTQYF
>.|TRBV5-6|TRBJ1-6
CASGVNKGNSPLHF
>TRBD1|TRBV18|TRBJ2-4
CASSSSVGQDGNIQYF
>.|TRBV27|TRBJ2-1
CASSLGGGNEQFF
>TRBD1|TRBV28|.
CASSNTGGEQYF
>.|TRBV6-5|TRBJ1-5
CASSYSRQPTNQPQHF
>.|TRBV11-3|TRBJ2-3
CASSLDSADTQYF
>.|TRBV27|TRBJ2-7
CASTAGAEQYF
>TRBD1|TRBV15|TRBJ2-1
CATSTDRGGYNEQFF
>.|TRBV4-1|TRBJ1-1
CASSQDRASNYEAFF
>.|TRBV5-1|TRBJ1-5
CASSPQGFGQPQHF
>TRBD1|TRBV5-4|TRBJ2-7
CASSFGQGDIYEQYF
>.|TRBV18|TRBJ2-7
CASSSGQFPYEQYF
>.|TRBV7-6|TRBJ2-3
CASSSPGGTDTQYF
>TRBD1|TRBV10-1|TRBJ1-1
CASGQGGTEAFF
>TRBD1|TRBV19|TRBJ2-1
CASNPDRAPYNEQFF
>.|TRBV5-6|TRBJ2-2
CASSLLRSSELHGELFF
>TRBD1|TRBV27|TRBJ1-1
CASSRKTGRSTEAFF